Listed below are T cell receptor beta chains from one sample, sequenced in a study of blood T cell repertoires in COVID-19. The data were produced by immunoSEQ multiplex PCR, yet TCRdb's version contains in-frame clones alone and is incomplete. The table lists 300,000 to 500,000 clones, approximately 91% of them singletons. Sample: PBMCs or T cells enriched from blood (not recorded which). The source is a woman in her 40s with acute COVID-19. Both conserved end residues are part of each CDR3. Each record gives: D gene, V gene, clone size, J gene, CDR3 DNA, CDR3 protein. A D gene is named only where the DNA matches it firmly. For some rows the clone size is stated as once, few or many, or as a class when expanded; others skip it.

TRBD1	TRBV2	.	TRBJ2-4	TGTGCCAGCAGGCCCATGACAGGGGGCAAAAACATTCAGTACTTC	CASRPMTGGKNIQYF
TRBD1	TRBV24-1	.	TRBJ2-1	TGTGCCACCAGTGATTTCGCAGGGGGTAATGAGCAGTTCTTC	CATSDFAGGNEQFF
TRBD1	TRBV6-1	.	TRBJ1-2	TGTGCCAGCAGTGAACCAGGGACAGGGGACTATGGCTACACCTTC	CASSEPGTGDYGYTF
TRBD1	TRBV7-8	.	TRBJ1-5	TGTGCCAGCAGCTTACGGGCAGGGGGCAACTTCTGGCCCCAGCATTTT	CASSLRAGGNFWPQHF
TRBD2	TRBV5-4	.	TRBJ2-1	TGTGCCAGCAGCGCGGGACTAGCGGAATACAATGAGCAGTTCTTC	CASSAGLAEYNEQFF
TRBD1	TRBV10-2	.	TRBJ2-5	TGCGCCAGCAGTCGGTGGACAGGGGATGGAATGAAGACCCAGTACTTC	CASSRWTGDGMKTQYF
TRBD1	TRBV19	.	TRBJ2-1	TGTGCCATTTCGGGACAGCTCGGCAATGAGCAGTTCTTC	CAISGQLGNEQFF
.	TRBV2	.	TRBJ1-5	TGTGCCAGCAGATTGGTGGGCGATCAGCCCCAGCATTTT	CASRLVGDQPQHF
.	TRBV2	.	TRBJ2-3	TGTGCCAGCAGTGAAGTGCGGCAGGGGCTGTTACAAGATACGCAGTATTTT	CASSEVRQGLLQDTQYF
.	TRBV5-1	.	TRBJ1-4	TGCGCCAGCAGCTTGGGGGCAGGCTATAATGAAAAACTGTTTTTT	CASSLGAGYNEKLFF
.	TRBV7-9	.	TRBJ1-6	TGTGCCAGCAGCCCCAATACAGGGAATGGCTCACCCCTCCACTTT	CASSPNTGNGSPLHF
.	TRBV27	.	TRBJ1-2	TGTGCCAGCAGTTTTGGCCAGCTGGGCGGCTACACCTTC	CASSFGQLGGYTF
.	TRBV19	.	TRBJ1-5	TGTGCCAGTAGTATAGATAAGAGGAATCAGCCCCAGCATTTT	CASSIDKRNQPQHF
TRBD1	TRBV27	.	TRBJ2-1	TGTGCCAGCAGGTCGACAGGGGAGAGCTACAATGAGCAGTTCTTC	CASRSTGESYNEQFF
.	TRBV29-1	.	TRBJ1-5	TGCAGCGTCCGGGACATTAATCAGCCCCAGCATTTT	CSVRDINQPQHF
.	TRBV18	.	TRBJ1-5	TGTGCCAGCTCACTGATAGACTATCAGCCCCAGCATTTT	CASSLIDYQPQHF
.	TRBV27	few	TRBJ1-2	TGTGCCAGCCGCCCATGGTCCGAGGTGGGAGGGGACTATGGCTACACCTTC	CASRPWSEVGGDYGYTF
.	TRBV5-6	.	TRBJ2-7	TGTGCCAGCAGCTTGCTACAGGGCGCTACCGAGCAGTACTTC	CASSLLQGATEQYF
.	TRBV4-1	.	TRBJ1-1	TGCGCCAGCAGCCAAGGGGGGCTTAGGGAAACAAGCGCTCAGGACACTGAAGCTTTCTTT	CASSQGGLRETSAQDTEAFF
TRBD2	TRBV10-3	.	TRBJ2-5	TGTGCCATCAGTGACTTGACTAGCGGGGGGTACCAAGAAGAGACCCAGTACTTC	CAISDLTSGGYQEETQYF
.	TRBV9	.	TRBJ2-3	TGTGCCAGCAGCGTAGCGGGGACTTACACAGATACGCAGTATTTT	CASSVAGTYTDTQYF
.	TRBV5-1	.	TRBJ1-3	TGCGCCAGCAGCCAGCCTGAATCGGGAGCAAACACCATATATTTT	CASSQPESGANTIYF
TRBD1	TRBV5-1	once	TRBJ1-3	TGCGCCAGCAGCAGCCGGACAGGGGAAGGAAACACCATATATTTT	CASSSRTGEGNTIYF
.	TRBV12-3/TRBV12-4	.	TRBJ2-7	TGTGCCAGCACCTCCTCCTACTACGAGCAGTACTTC	CASTSSYYEQYF
.	TRBV6-2/TRBV6-3	.	TRBJ2-4	TGTGCCAGCAGCTTACAGGGAAACATTCAGTACTTC	CASSLQGNIQYF
TRBD2	TRBV2	.	TRBJ2-7	TGTGCCAGCATTGGCGGGGGTTACGAGCAGTACTTC	CASIGGGYEQYF
.	TRBV4-1	.	TRBJ2-3	TGCGCCAGCAGCCAAGATCGTCAAGGGGGTCCAGATACGCAGTATTTT	CASSQDRQGGPDTQYF
.	TRBV5-1	once	TRBJ1-2	TGCGCCAGCAGCGATTCTCCGGGACTCAACGGCGGCTACACCTTC	CASSDSPGLNGGYTF
.	TRBV5-1	.	TRBJ2-6	TGCGCCAGCAGCGTAGACAGCACCGGGGCCAACGTCCTGACTTTC	CASSVDSTGANVLTF
.	TRBV4-1	.	TRBJ2-6	TGCGCCAGCAGCCAAGGGTGGAGGGAATCCACTGGGGCCAACGTCCTGACTTTC	CASSQGWRESTGANVLTF
.	TRBV2	.	TRBJ1-1	TGTGCCAGCAGTGAACAGGGAACGAACACTGAAGCTTTCTTT	CASSEQGTNTEAFF
TRBD1	TRBV5-6	once	TRBJ1-6	TGTGCCAGCAGCTTACAACAGGGGGCCGGTTCACCCCTCCACTTT	CASSLQQGAGSPLHF
.	TRBV24-1	.	TRBJ2-1	TGTGCCACCAGTGATTTTACAGGCGCCCTCTACAATGAGCAGTTCTTC	CATSDFTGALYNEQFF
TRBD1	TRBV11-2	.	TRBJ1-2	TGTGCCAGCAGCAAGGACAGGGCTAACTATGGCTACACCTTC	CASSKDRANYGYTF
.	TRBV7-2	.	TRBJ1-5	TGTGCCAGCAGCTTGGGAGGACAAGCCCGTCAGCCCCAGCATTTT	CASSLGGQARQPQHF
.	TRBV12-3/TRBV12-4	.	TRBJ1-2	TGTGCCAGCAGTATGGAGCACTATGGCTACACCTTC	CASSMEHYGYTF
.	TRBV19	.	TRBJ1-5	TGTGCCAGTAGTCAAAACAGCTATCAGCCCCAGCATTTT	CASSQNSYQPQHF
TRBD1	TRBV19	.	TRBJ1-6	TGTGCCAGTAGTCCCGGGACAGGGGAGTATAATTCACCCCTCCACTTT	CASSPGTGEYNSPLHF
TRBD2	TRBV30	.	TRBJ2-3	TGTGCCTGGAGAGGGCTAGCGGGGACAGATACGCAGTATTTT	CAWRGLAGTDTQYF
TRBD1	TRBV5-1	.	TRBJ1-3	TGCGCCAGCAGCTTACTGGGACAGGGAGCGAACACCATATATTTT	CASSLLGQGANTIYF
.	TRBV2	few	TRBJ1-6	TGTGCCAGCAGTGAGGGGCGGAATAATTCACCCCTCCACTTT	CASSEGRNNSPLHF
TRBD1	TRBV6-5	.	TRBJ2-7	TGTGCCAGCAAACATCCGGGACAGGGTTTGGAAGAGCAGTACTTC	CASKHPGQGLEEQYF
.	TRBV10-3	.	TRBJ1-3	TGTGCCATCAGTGACGAGAGCCGCTCTGGAAACACCATATATTTT	CAISDESRSGNTIYF
.	TRBV3-1/TRBV3-2	.	TRBJ2-7	TGTGCCAGCAGCCGGGGGCATTCCTACGAGCAGTACTTC	CASSRGHSYEQYF
.	TRBV7-2	.	TRBJ1-3	TGTGCCAGCAGCTTCGCCGGACAGATCTCTGGAAACACCATATATTTT	CASSFAGQISGNTIYF
.	TRBV5-4	.	TRBJ1-1	TGTGCCAGCAGCTTGGATCGGGGTCTAGGTCGGACTGAAGCTTTCTTT	CASSLDRGLGRTEAFF
TRBD2	TRBV3-1/TRBV3-2	.	TRBJ2-1	TGTGCCAGCAGCCCCCTGCCACGCGGGGGGAAGAGCAATGAGCAGTTCTTC	CASSPLPRGGKSNEQFF
.	TRBV15	.	TRBJ2-7	TGTGCCACCAGTCCGGACAGAACCTACGAGCAGTACTTC	CATSPDRTYEQYF
.	TRBV9	.	TRBJ2-7	TGTGCCAGCAGCGTAGAGGGGGAGGGATGGTACGAGCAGTACTTC	CASSVEGEGWYEQYF
.	TRBV6-5	.	TRBJ1-3	TGTGCCAGCAAAAGGAGCTCTGGAAACACCATATATTTT	CASKRSSGNTIYF